What follows are 21 T cell receptor beta chains derived from one specimen sequenced in a study of human T cells and chemical hapten exposure. Described time point: patch test 3, about 24 weeks after DPC sensitization. This sample's treatment: therapeutic diphenylcyclopropenone sensitization with weekly scalp DPC. TCRdb recomputed calls from the RACE reads with MiXCR, one row per CDR3 protein. The data hold more than 100,000 distinct CDR3 sequences, with around 11% observed a single time. The specimen was whole blood, collected in connection with sensitization to the hapten diphenylcyclopropenone (DPC). The receptors were gathered from a woman aged 45 to 65 with alopecia areata. Some clones in this sample may be carry-over from other donors' samples.

This clonotype was detected only a few times. The V and J genes are TRBV9 and TRBJ2-3; the D is unclear. The CDR3 sequence is 16 residues long. The germline CDR1 and CDR2 sequences are SGDLS and YYNGEE. The V gene lost 0 bases and the J gene lost 2 bases, with 13 bases spanning the gap. The chain's CDR3 is CASSVGSSAHTDTQYF. As DNA, the CDR3 is TGTGCCAGCAGCGTAGGGTCGTCAGCGCACACAGATACGCAGTATTTT.

Only a few counts were recorded for this clonotype. V is TRBV7-2 and J is TRBJ1-6, with D tentatively TRBD1 (5 bases). CDR3 size: 12 residues. Trimming pared 1 base from V and 12 bases from J, leaving 7 bases between. Germline V gives CDR1 SGHTA, CDR2 FQGNSA. CDR3 nucleotide sequence: TGTGCCAGCAGCTTAGTTCAGGGACCCCTCCACTTT. Encoded protein: CASSLVQGPLHF.

CDR3 nucleotides: TGTGCCAGCAGTTTCCGGGGGCAGCGCACTGAAGCTTTCTTT. This translates into CASSFRGQRTEAFF. This chain joins TRBV28 and TRBJ1-1; D may be TRBD1 (6 bases). The CDR3 contains 14 residues. Germline V lookup: CDR1 MDHEN, CDR2 SYDVKM. Trimming cost V 3 bases and J 4 bases, with 12 bases left between them.

The chain recombines TRBV3-1 with TRBJ2-3; D perhaps matches TRBD1 (5 bases). Germline V gives CDR1 LGHDT, CDR2 YNNKEL (reference sequence). Trimming shortened V by 0 bases and J by 4 bases, and 14 bases separated the two germline ends. The length of the CDR3 is 16 residues. CDR3 residues: CASSQDPQGSSDTQYF. The CDR3 DNA sequence: TGTGCCAGCAGCCAAGATCCCCAGGGCTCATCAGATACGCAGTATTTT.

This sequence joins TRBV12-3 or TRBV12-4 and TRBJ2-2, with 10 bases that match TRBD2. V shed 8 bases, J shed 5 bases, and the junction held 20 bases outside the gene matches. The CDR3 spans 19 residues. In nucleotides, the CDR3 is TGTGCCAGCGTCGAGTTTCGTCCAGCGGGGGGGATAAGGACCGGGGAGCTGTTTTTT. Its translation: CASVEFRPAGGIRTGELFF.

The table lists this clonotype with a few counts. This chain connects TRBV12-3 or TRBV12-4 to TRBJ1-1; D call uncertain. CDR3 size: 13 residues. Trimming shortened V by 8 bases and J by 4 bases, and 14 bases separated the two germline ends. The CDR3 nucleotides read TGTGCCAGCCGCGGGGAGGTGGGCACTGAAGCTTTCTTT. Protein: CASRGEVGTEAFF.

The chain joins TRBV19 to TRBJ2-7; perhaps TRBD1 as D (6 bases). This CDR3 is 13 amino acids long. Germline CDR1 reads LNHDA; CDR2 reads SQIVND (reference sequence). Deletions cut 1 base from V and 5 bases from J, with 9 bases between. CDR3 sequence (DNA): TGTGCCAGTAGTATAGGGGGACACGACGAGCAGTACTTC. Translating it yields CASSIGGHDEQYF.

This clonotype has more than one count but fewer than ten. The CDR3 protein is CASSQAGLGQPQHF. The CDR3, as DNA: TGTGCCAGCAGCCAAGCGGGTTTGGGTCAGCCCCAGCATTTT. The rearrangement uses TRBV3-1 and TRBJ1-5; D gene uncertain. Germline V gene data show CDR1 as LGHDT and CDR2 as YNNKEL (reference sequence). The CDR3 contains 14 residues. Trimming shortened V by 1 base and J by 6 bases, and 10 bases separated the two germline ends.

This clonotype was counted ten times or more. The genes are TRBV29-1 and TRBJ2-7; D is ambiguous. Germline V CDR1 and CDR2: SQVTM, ANQGSEA. The V end was cut by 4 bases, the J end by 0 bases, with 10 bases between. This CDR3 has 13 amino acids. The CDR3 nucleotides are TGCAGCGTTGCTCTCGCTAGCTCCTACGAGCAGTACTTC. Encoded protein: CSVALASSYEQYF.

This clonotype has a handful of counts. The rearrangement uses TRBV7-2 and TRBJ2-3; D is unresolved. Germline lookup yields CDR1 SGHTA and CDR2 FQGNSA. The CDR3 length is 12 residues. Trimming shortened V by 11 bases and J by 3 bases, and 12 bases separated the two germline ends. CDR3: CAGTLMTDTQYF. The CDR3 bases are TGTGCCGGCACCTTAATGACAGATACGCAGTATTTT.

The V and J genes are TRBV12-3 or TRBV12-4 and TRBJ2-3; possibly TRBD1 for D (6 bases). The V end lost 6 bases, the J end lost 3 bases, and 16 bases lay between the germline ends. This CDR3 is built from 15 residues. DNA of the CDR3: TGTGCCAGCAGGAACGATTGGACAGAGACAGATACGCAGTATTTT. Translated: CASRNDWTETDTQYF.

This clonotype showed up many times. The rearrangement uses TRBV27 and TRBJ2-5, with 9 bases aligning to TRBD2. J lost 2 bases, V lost 5 bases, and 6 bases had no gene match. The CDR3 consists of 15 residues. CDR1 is MNHEY, CDR2 SMNVEV, per germline (reference sequence). CDR3 region: CASSPLAGGQETQYF. The CDR3 DNA is TGTGCCAGCAGTCCACTAGCGGGTGGTCAAGAGACCCAGTACTTC.

This clonotype came up many times. The V and J genes are TRBV19 and TRBJ2-1; 9 bases line up with TRBD2. This CDR3 has 17 amino acids. V lost 3 bases and J lost 4; bases outside the gene matches: 10. Germline CDR1 LNHDA, CDR2 SQIVND (reference sequence). This CDR3 reads CASSIVPSGTTYNEQFF. CDR3 in DNA: TGTGCCAGTAGTATTGTCCCTAGCGGGACTACTTACAATGAGCAGTTCTTC.

J is TRBJ1-2 and V is TRBV6-2 or TRBV6-3; D gene uncertain. Trimming shortened V by 7 bases and J by 4 bases, and 19 bases separated the two germline ends. CDR1 MNHEY and CDR2 SVGEGT come from the germline V gene. The length of the CDR3 is 15 residues. The CDR3 region has the DNA TGTGCCAGCATCTCCATCAGAGCCCTTGGCTATGGCTACACCTTC. Translating gives CASISIRALGYGYTF.

This clonotype was counted ten times or more. V usage is TRBV10-3 and J usage is TRBJ2-3, with 9 bases fitting TRBD2. Trimming cost V 0 bases and J 4 bases; bases outside gene matches: 5. The CDR3 sequence is 16 residues long. The V gene's germline CDR1 is ENHRY and CDR2 SYGVKD. This CDR3 reads CAISESKRGDPDTQYF. The CDR3 bases are TGTGCCATCAGTGAGTCGAAGCGGGGGGATCCAGATACGCAGTATTTT.

The chain joins TRBV4-1 to TRBJ2-7; 12 nucleotides align to TRBD2. There are 16 residues in the CDR3. Losses at the gene ends were 4 bases for V and 7 bases for J; bases not matched to a gene: 11. Germline CDR1 reads MGHRA; CDR2 reads YSYEKL. In nucleotides, the CDR3 is TGCGCCAGCAGCCTAGTTCCCACTAGCGGGGGGAAGGAGCAGTACTTC. Translated, it gives CASSLVPTSGGKEQYF.

This clonotype was picked up many times. This chain connects TRBV11-2 to TRBJ2-7, with 9 positions matching TRBD2. The V gene end was trimmed by 3 bases and the J gene end by 6 bases; junction bases not matched to a gene: 6. This CDR3 is built from 14 residues. Germline V lookup: CDR1 SGHAT, CDR2 FQNNGV. The CDR3 coding sequence is TGTGCCAGCAGCTTGACTAGCGGTTCACTCGAGCAGTACTTC. Encoded protein: CASSLTSGSLEQYF.

Remarks on this clonotype: One end of the junction fails to match germline, which may point to a read error. The chain recombines TRBV2 with TRBJ1-5; D is unclear. CDR3 length: 16 amino acids. Germline V gene lookup returns CDR1 SNHLY and CDR2 FYNNEI. CDR3 residues: CASRGRFTYSNQSQHF. CDR3 bases: TGTGCCAGCAGAGGACGGTTTACTTATAGCAATCAGTCCCAGCATTTT.

The chain employs TRBV27 and TRBJ2-5, with a tentative D call TRBD1 (6 bases). With 4 bases removed from V and 1 base from J, the gap between germline ends came to 10 bases. The CDR3 spans 14 residues. CDR1 and CDR2 (germline): MNHEY, SMNVEV (reference sequence). The CDR3 loop is CASSSYRAQETQYF. The DNA of the CDR3 is TGTGCCAGCAGTTCCTACAGGGCCCAAGAGACCCAGTACTTC.

This clonotype turned up a few times. The V gene is TRBV6-1, the J gene TRBJ1-1; D remains unclear. This CDR3 is built from 12 residues. Germline V CDR1 and CDR2: MNHNS, SASEGT. V shed 10 bases and J shed 3 bases, with 12 bases lying between them. The CDR3 reads CATSTGYTEAFF. CDR3 nucleotide sequence: TGTGCCACCTCGACCGGGTACACTGAAGCTTTCTTT.

This clonotype was counted between two and nine times. The genes are TRBV20-1 and TRBJ2-3, with 7 bases fitting TRBD2. Trimming cost V 4 bases and J 3 bases; bases outside gene matches: 7. Germline V gene sequence: CDR1 DFQATT, CDR2 SNEGSKA (reference sequence). The CDR3 contains 14 residues. The CDR3 nucleotides are TGCAGTGCTAACGAACGGGGGGTGACAGATACGCAGTATTTT. Protein product: CSANERGVTDTQYF.